This is a list of T cell receptor beta chains from one sample in a study of blood T cell repertoires in COVID-19. The repertoire was sequenced with immunoSEQ multiplex PCR; TCRdb's copy has only in-frame clones and lacks some. The sample has about 190,000 clones; about 80% are singletons. The source material was peripheral blood. All receptors come from a man aged 55-75 years with acute or convalescent COVID-19. Both conserved end residues are part of each CDR3. The order of the fields is clone size, D gene, V gene, J gene, CDR3 protein, CDR3 DNA. A D gene is named only where the DNA matches it firmly. Size tells how often a clone was seen (once, few, many) or the class of an expanded clone, and some rows leave it out.

NA,TRBD2,TRBV25-1,TRBJ2-3,CASSGTTSGIFTDTQYF,TGTGCCAGCAGTGGAACCACTAGCGGAATTTTCACAGATACGCAGTATTTT
NA,TRBD1,TRBV7-2,TRBJ1-2,CASSSRGTGAPNYGYTF,TGTGCCAGCAGCTCCAGAGGGACAGGGGCTCCTAACTATGGCTACACCTTC
NA,TRBD1,TRBV6-1,TRBJ2-6,CASSEDYRGLSGANVLTF,TGTGCCAGCAGTGAAGACTACAGGGGGCTCTCTGGGGCCAACGTCCTGACTTTC
NA,NA,TRBV19,TRBJ1-2,CASSIDDTSLRLWNGYTF,TGTGCCAGTAGTATAGATGATACTAGTTTGCGACTTTGGAATGGCTACACCTTC
NA,TRBD1,TRBV7-2,TRBJ1-2,CASSLGGQGGSGYTF,TGTGCCAGCAGCTTAGGGGGACAGGGAGGAAGCGGCTACACCTTC
NA,NA,TRBV7-3,TRBJ2-1,CASSRSGANYNEQFF,TGTGCCAGCAGCCGATCAGGGGCGAATTACAATGAGCAGTTCTTC
NA,NA,TRBV12-2,TRBJ1-1,CASRPDLLGGFTEAFF,TGTGCAAGTCGCCCGGACCTCCTTGGGGGCTTCACTGAAGCTTTCTTT
NA,TRBD1,TRBV19,TRBJ1-2,CASSREGQASGYGYTF,TGTGCCAGTAGTAGAGAGGGACAGGCCTCCGGGTATGGCTACACCTTC
few,TRBD2,TRBV9,TRBJ2-1,CASSVVAGSVGNEQFF,TGTGCCAGCAGCGTAGTAGCGGGATCAGTGGGTAATGAGCAGTTCTTC
NA,NA,TRBV2,TRBJ1-1,CASRDMGWGNTEAFF,TGTGCCAGCAGGGACATGGGTTGGGGTAACACTGAAGCTTTCTTT
NA,TRBD1,TRBV7-7,TRBJ1-3,CASSPPGQGASYSGNTIYF,TGTGCTAGCAGCCCTCCGGGACAGGGGGCTTCTTACTCTGGAAACACCATATATTTT
NA,NA,TRBV5-6,TRBJ2-7,CASSHGFDSYEQYF,TGTGCCAGCAGCCATGGATTTGACAGCTACGAGCAGTACTTC
NA,NA,TRBV29-1,TRBJ2-3,CSVESGTDTQYF,TGCAGCGTTGAAAGCGGGACAGATACGCAGTATTTT
NA,TRBD1,TRBV10-3,TRBJ1-2,CAISKTGTEYGYTF,TGTGCCATCAGTAAGACCGGGACAGAGTATGGCTACACCTTC
NA,TRBD1,TRBV15,TRBJ1-5,CATSRDSGQGQPQHF,TGTGCCACCAGCAGAGATTCAGGACAGGGACAGCCCCAGCATTTT
NA,NA,TRBV6-5,TRBJ1-2,CASGGGLYGYTF,TGTGCCAGCGGGGGGGGGCTCTATGGCTACACCTTC
few,TRBD1,TRBV19,TRBJ2-7,CASSTRTGGDEQYF,TGTGCCAGTAGTACCCGGACAGGGGGCGACGAGCAGTACTTC
NA,NA,TRBV19,TRBJ1-1,CASSRTQNTEAFF,TGTGCCAGTAGTCGGACACAGAACACTGAAGCTTTCTTT
NA,NA,TRBV6-1,TRBJ2-4,CASSEAGWYIQYF,TGTGCCAGCAGTGAGGCAGGGTGGTACATTCAGTACTTC
once,TRBD1,TRBV7-9,TRBJ1-1,CASSQGRTGRLSTEAFF,TGTGCCAGCAGCCAAGGGAGGACAGGGAGGCTATCCACTGAAGCTTTCTTT
NA,TRBD1,TRBV29-1,TRBJ2-5,CSLTPWDRTETQYF,TGCAGCTTAACTCCTTGGGACAGGACGGAGACCCAGTACTTC
NA,NA,TRBV6-1,TRBJ1-3,CASSEMVGLNTIYF,TGTGCCAGCAGTGAAATGGTGGGGCTGAACACCATATATTTT
NA,TRBD1,TRBV19,TRBJ1-5,CASIGVVGTADQPQHF,TGTGCCAGTATTGGCGTGGTGGGGACAGCCGATCAGCCCCAGCATTTT
NA,TRBD2,TRBV5-1,TRBJ2-1,CASSLALAGVGNEQFF,TGCGCCAGCAGCTTGGCACTAGCGGGAGTGGGCAATGAGCAGTTCTTC
NA,NA,TRBV18,TRBJ1-5,CASSPARGDQPQHF,TGTGCCAGCTCACCAGCTCGGGGGGACCAGCCCCAGCATTTT
NA,NA,TRBV18,TRBJ1-1,CASSRPLNTEAFF,TGTGCCAGCTCACGTCCTCTGAACACTGAAGCTTTCTTT
NA,NA,TRBV5-4,TRBJ2-2,CASSLGGDNTGELFF,TGTGCCAGCAGCTTGGGGGGCGATAACACCGGGGAGCTGTTTTTT
NA,NA,TRBV12-3/TRBV12-4,TRBJ1-1,CASSLTGNTEAFF,TGTGCCAGCAGCCTGACAGGGAACACTGAAGCTTTCTTT
NA,NA,TRBV19,TRBJ1-3,CASQREAGNTIYF,TGTGCCAGTCAACGAGAGGCTGGAAACACCATATATTTT
NA,NA,TRBV20-1,TRBJ2-1,CSASDFLAIYNEQFF,TGCAGTGCTAGTGATTTCTTAGCGATCTACAATGAGCAGTTCTTC
once,NA,TRBV5-6,TRBJ1-2,CASSYRPGGGTPNYGYTF,TGTGCCAGCAGTTACCGTCCGGGGGGCGGGACCCCTAACTATGGCTACACCTTC
NA,NA,TRBV19,TRBJ1-3,CASSTKNSGNTIYF,TGTGCCAGTAGTACCAAAAACTCTGGAAACACCATATATTTT
NA,TRBD1,TRBV3-1/TRBV3-2,TRBJ2-5,CASSLRTGAGQETQYF,TGTGCCAGCAGCCTTAGGACAGGGGCGGGACAAGAGACCCAGTACTTC
NA,TRBD1,TRBV7-8,TRBJ1-5,CASSGGQGARDNQPQHF,TGTGCCAGCAGCGGCGGACAGGGGGCGAGGGACAATCAGCCCCAGCATTTT
NA,TRBD1,TRBV3-1/TRBV3-2,TRBJ1-5,CASSQPRTGKKKSNQPQHF,TGTGCCAGCAGCCAACCTAGGACAGGGAAGAAGAAGAGCAATCAGCCCCAGCATTTT
NA,NA,TRBV29-1,TRBJ1-2,CSALTQSGYTF,TGCAGCGCGTTGACTCAATCTGGCTACACCTTC
many,NA,TRBV18,TRBJ1-3,CASSPSGEGNTIYF,TGTGCCAGCTCACCATCGGGAGAAGGAAACACCATATATTTT